This T cell receptor beta chain was obtained from a study of cytomegalovirus exposure and HLA in healthy donors. Only in-frame clones appear in the TCRdb table, and some are missing; sequencing was by immunoSEQ multiplex PCR. The table records over 200,000 clones, around 87% of them present only once. General study points: In vitro assays verified that a few CMV-associated chains recognized CMV antigens specifically.

From germline, CDR1 is LNHDA and CDR2 SQIVND (reference sequence). The CDR3 spans 15 residues. V lost 5 bases, J lost 4 bases, and 14 bases lay in between. This clone occurred once. Its target is not known. The sample consisted of PBMCs. The chain combines TRBV19 with TRBJ1-4; D not certain. This receptor was obtained from a woman between 18 and 30 years old in good health and CMV-seropositive. This CDR3 is CASSPRTGGNEKLFF. The CDR3 DNA reads TGTGCCAGTAGTCCTCGGACGGGAGGTAATGAAAAACTGTTTTTT.